The 19 T cell receptor beta chains given below trace back to one sample, sequenced in a study of T cells in Graves' hyperthyroidism and ophthalmopathy. Amplified TCR beta CDR3 regions came from RNA transcripts. HTBI primers drove first-round RT-PCR of the TCR CDR3. Using its own MiXCR run on the multiplex PCR reads, TCRdb lists one record per CDR3 protein. There are over 450,000 distinct CDR3 sequences in the sample; 15% to 20% occur only once, and under 20% lies in the top ten. The sequencing sample was made of blood. These receptor sequences come from a woman aged 18-29 years with Graves' ophthalmopathy.

V gene TRBV19 combines with J gene TRBJ2-3; maybe TRBD2 (6 bases). The germline V and J ends were trimmed by 8 bases and 6 bases, with 15 bases remaining between them. Germline CDR1 and CDR2: LNHDA and SQIVND (reference sequence). The CDR3 has 13 residues. The CDR3 region has the DNA TGTGCCAGTGCCCCGGAGGGCCTGGATACGCAGTATTTT. Translated, it gives CASAPEGLDTQYF.

Many counts were recorded for this clonotype. The rearrangement links TRBV28 to TRBJ2-1, with 7 bases fitting TRBD1. CDR3 length equals 14 residues. CDR1 MDHEN and CDR2 SYDVKM come from the germline V gene. Trimming cost V 3 bases and J 9 bases; bases outside gene matches: 8. The CDR3 DNA follows: TGTGCCAGCAGTTTGGGACAGACCACCGGTGAGCAGTTCTTC. Its protein product is CASSLGQTTGEQFF.

The chain recombines TRBV6-5 with TRBJ1-4, with D possibly being TRBD1 (6 bases). The CDR3 is 15 residues long. Germline CDR1 MNHEY, CDR2 SVGAGI. V lost 0 bases to trimming and J lost 8 bases, with 13 bases between them. CDR3 in amino acids: CASSYSGGREEKLFF. The CDR3 coding sequence is TGTGCCAGCAGTTACTCCGGGGGGCGCGAAGAAAAACTGTTTTTT.

This clonotype was observed many times. The chain has TRBV7-6 and TRBJ2-7; TRBD2 matches 11 bases. This CDR3 is 15 amino acids long. From germline, CDR1 is SGHVS and CDR2 FNYEAQ. V shed 6 bases, J shed 2 bases, and the junction held 6 bases outside the gene matches. DNA for the CDR3: TGTGCCAGCAGACCGACTAGCGGGATTACCTACGAGCAGTACTTC. It is translated as CASRPTSGITYEQYF.

The chain has TRBV7-6 and TRBJ1-1; 7 nucleotides agree with TRBD1. V lost 7 bases, J lost 3 bases, and 5 bases stayed unmatched. CDR1 is SGHVS, CDR2 FNYEAQ, per germline. The CDR3 sequence is 13 residues long. CDR3 nucleotide sequence: TGTGCCAGCAATAACAGGGGTGACACTGAAGCTTTCTTT. It is translated as CASNNRGDTEAFF.

This clonotype was seen at least ten times. The chain has TRBV4-3 and TRBJ2-7; 11 positions agree with TRBD2. V shed 1 base, J shed 3 bases, and the junction held 8 bases outside the gene matches. The CDR3 contains 17 residues. Germline CDR1 and CDR2: LGHNA and YSLEER. The CDR3 region is CASSQVLLAGDFYEQYF. The CDR3 coding sequence is TGCGCCAGCAGCCAAGTCCTACTAGCGGGAGACTTCTACGAGCAGTACTTC.

The J gene is TRBJ1-2, the V gene TRBV30; D unclear. The CDR3 is 12 amino acids. V was cut by 7 bases and J by 3 bases, with 12 bases left in between. Germline V lookup: CDR1 GTSNPN, CDR2 SVGIG (reference sequence). In DNA, the CDR3 is TGTGCCTCCCTGCCCCAGGACTATGGCTACACCTTC. It translates to CASLPQDYGYTF.

Worth noting for this clonotype: At one end the junction does not follow the germline gene, possibly because of a read error. This rearrangement joins TRBV9 to TRBJ1-1; the D gene is possibly TRBD1 (6 bases). The V gene's germline CDR1 is SGDLS and CDR2 YYNGEE. This CDR3 contains 15 residues. CDR3: CASSVDGGGLTEALF. The DNA of the CDR3 is TGTGCCAGCAGCGTAGACGGGGGCGGTCTCACTGAAGCTCTCTTT.

This clonotype was counted a few times. The CDR3 loop reads CASSVGSGEYNEQFF. The CDR3 region has the DNA TGTGCCAGCAGCGTAGGTAGCGGGGAATACAATGAGCAGTTCTTC. This rearrangement joins TRBV9 to TRBJ2-1; 8 bases are shared with TRBD2. Trimming removed 0 bases from V and 4 bases from J; junction bases left unmatched: 3. Germline V gene sequence: CDR1 SGDLS, CDR2 YYNGEE. This CDR3 has 15 amino acids. Full variable domain (rest looked up from reference TRBV9 and TRBJ2-1): DSGVTQTPKHLITATGQRVTLRCSPRSGDLSVYWYQQSLDQGLQFLIQYYNGEERAKGNILERFSAQQFPDLHSELNLSSLELGDSALYFCASSVGSGEYNEQFFGPGTRLTVL.

This clonotype was recorded many times. The gene calls are TRBV6-2 or TRBV6-3 and TRBJ2-5, with 11 positions matching TRBD2. J gave up 2 bases and V 5 bases, and 10 bases lay outside the gene matches. The length of the CDR3 is 17 residues. Looked up from germline, CDR1 is MNHEY and CDR2 is SVGEGT. In DNA, the CDR3 is TGTGCCAGCAGTCCCGGTGTAGCGGGAGGGCCTCAAGAGACCCAGTACTTC. Its protein product is CASSPGVAGGPQETQYF.

This clonotype was found a few times. V gene TRBV14 combines with J gene TRBJ1-1; D uncertain. V was cut by 7 bases and J by 8 bases, with 20 bases left in between. The CDR3 sequence is 14 residues long. Germline V gene data show CDR1 as SGHDN and CDR2 as FVKESK. Here the CDR3 DNA reads TGTGCCAGCACCCCTGGAATAGGAGGGCGAGAAGCTTTCTTT. Translating gives CASTPGIGGREAFF.

This clonotype was counted at least ten times. V is TRBV10-3 and J is TRBJ2-1; D not certain. This CDR3 has 14 residues. The germline CDR1 and CDR2 sequences are ENHRY and SYGVKD. The V end was cut by 0 bases, the J end by 2 bases, with 5 bases between. The CDR3 reads CAISESTAYNEQFF. CDR3 nucleotides: TGTGCCATCAGTGAGTCTACGGCCTACAATGAGCAGTTCTTC.

The V call is TRBV9, the J call TRBJ2-7; D might be TRBD1 or TRBD2, each matching 5 bases. The CDR3 totals 15 residues. V gave up 3 bases and J gave up 0 bases, with 13 bases separating them. Germline V gene sequence: CDR1 SGDLS, CDR2 YYNGEE. In nucleotides, the CDR3 is TGTGCCAGCAGCGCTCAGGGAGCCGGCTCCTACGAGCAGTACTTC. It translates to CASSAQGAGSYEQYF. The full variable domain, rest sourced from reference TRBV9 and TRBJ2-7, is DSGVTQTPKHLITATGQRVTLRCSPRSGDLSVYWYQQSLDQGLQFLIQYYNGEERAKGNILERFSAQQFPDLHSELNLSSLELGDSALYFCASSAQGAGSYEQYFGPGTRLTVT.

In this sample, this clonotype turned up a few times. This rearrangement joins TRBV4-1 to TRBJ2-5, with a tentative D call TRBD2 (6 bases). Deletions cut 3 bases from V and 4 bases from J, with 15 bases between. There are 15 residues in the CDR3. Germline CDR1 reads MGHRA; CDR2 reads YSYEKL. The CDR3 here is CASSQVSGVGETQYF. In DNA, the CDR3 is TGCGCCAGCAGCCAGGTTAGCGGCGTAGGAGAGACCCAGTACTTC.

This clonotype was observed many times. The V gene is TRBV6-1, the J gene TRBJ1-1, with D possibly matching TRBD1 (5 bases). Germline V gene data show CDR1 as MNHNS and CDR2 as SASEGT. There are 12 residues in the CDR3. V was cut by 6 bases and J by 4 bases, with 9 bases left in between. The CDR3 coding sequence is TGTGCCAGCAGCCGGGGGGGCACTGAAGCTTTCTTT. This gives the protein CASSRGGTEAFF.

This chain connects TRBV4-2 to TRBJ1-1, with D hard to call. The CDR3 runs 16 residues. Trimming cost V 0 bases and J 4 bases, with 15 bases left between them. Germline assignment: CDR1 LGHNA and CDR2 YNFKEQ. The CDR3 bases are TGTGCCAGCAGCCAAGAAGGTACAGCTCGTTCCACTGAAGCTTTCTTT. Translation gives CASSQEGTARSTEAFF.

The rearrangement links TRBV27 to TRBJ2-3; D unclear. Germline V gives CDR1 MNHEY, CDR2 SMNVEV (reference sequence). CDR3 length: 15 residues. V was clipped by 6 bases and J by 0 bases, with 13 bases between them. CDR3 nucleotide sequence: TGTGCCAGCAGCCCAAACGACTCTAGCACAGATACGCAGTATTTT. It specifies CASSPNDSSTDTQYF.

This sequence joins TRBV12-3 or TRBV12-4 and TRBJ2-7, with 11 bases matching TRBD1. Trimming at V came to 6 bases and at J to 2 bases, leaving 9 bases not matched to a gene. The CDR3 is 16 residues long. The chain's CDR3 is CASSLGGQGGTYEQYF. CDR3 bases: TGTGCCAGCAGCCTTGGGGGACAGGGGGGGACCTACGAGCAGTACTTC.

To note about this clonotype: This may arise from a read error, as a much more abundant clone is one base away. The chain employs TRBV27 and TRBJ2-2, with D maybe TRBD2 (6 bases). V was clipped by 5 bases and J by 5 bases, with 15 bases between them. CDR1 is MNHEY and CDR2 is SMNVEV in the germline V gene (reference sequence). This CDR3 contains 15 residues. The CDR3 sequence is CASSRWRASTGELFF. The CDR3 bases are TGTGCCAGCAGTAGATGGAGGGCCAGTACCGGGGAGCTGTTTTTT.